Listed below are T cell receptor beta chains from one sample, sequenced in a study of Tregs in tolerant kidney transplant recipients. Clones were sequenced by immunoSEQ multiplex PCR, and TCRdb holds only the in-frame ones, with some missing. The sample includes about 15,000 clones, over 75% of them seen just once. Sequencing was performed on Tregs from blood, taken before the transplant. The receptors stem from a human donor who received a combined kidney and bone marrow transplant. Each CDR3 is given with its conserved first and last residue. The D gene is left open where the match is weak. Only some rows state a clone size, as once, few, many or a class for expanded clones.

v_call	d_call	clone_size	cdr3_length	j_call	cdr3_aa	cdr3_nt
TRBV7-9	-	-	15	TRBJ2-5	CASSFLGEQGETQYF	TGTGCCAGCAGCTTCTTAGGGGAACAGGGAGAGACCCAGTACTTC
TRBV15	-	-	14	TRBJ2-7	CATSISTGSYEQYF	TGTGCCACCAGCATCAGTACAGGGTCCTACGAGCAGTACTTC
TRBV6-5	-	-	14	TRBJ1-2	CASSYEGAPDGYTF	TGTGCCAGCAGTTACGAGGGAGCCCCTGATGGCTACACCTTC
TRBV7-2	-	-	13	TRBJ2-3	CASSPYSTDTQYF	TGTGCCAGCAGCCCCTACAGCACAGATACGCAGTATTTT
TRBV28	-	-	11	TRBJ2-1	CASSLYNEQFF	TGTGCCAGCAGCCTTTACAATGAGCAGTTCTTC
TRBV5-6	TRBD2	-	15	TRBJ2-2	CASSPTSGGAGELFF	TGTGCCAGCAGCCCTACTAGCGGGGGGGCCGGGGAGCTGTTTTTT
TRBV18	TRBD1	-	15	TRBJ1-2	CASSPPNSGGGGYTF	TGTGCCAGCTCACCACCTAATTCAGGGGGCGGAGGCTACACCTTC
TRBV6-5	-	-	14	TRBJ1-3	CASSSYQGVNTIYF	TGTGCCAGCAGTTCCTACCAGGGTGTAAACACCATATATTTT
TRBV28	-	-	14	TRBJ2-2	CASSSDGLAGELFF	TGTGCCAGCAGTTCCGACGGACTGGCCGGGGAGCTGTTTTTT
TRBV5-1	-	-	16	TRBJ1-4	CASSGGAARTNEKLFF	TGCGCCAGCAGCGGAGGGGCAGCCAGGACTAATGAAAAACTGTTTTTT
TRBV27	TRBD1	few	14	TRBJ1-1	CASSRQGLWTEAFF	TGTGCCAGCAGTCGACAGGGCCTTTGGACTGAGGCTTTCTTT
TRBV6-1	-	-	14	TRBJ2-7	CASSESLLSYEQYF	TGTGCCAGCAGTGAGTCTCTGCTTAGTTACGAGCAGTACTTC
TRBV6-5	-	few	12	TRBJ1-2	CASISPDYGYTF	TGTGCCAGCATTAGCCCGGACTATGGCTACACCTTC
TRBV6-4	-	-	15	TRBJ1-6	CASRWTDSYNSPLHF	TGTGCCAGCCGTTGGACAGACTCCTATAATTCACCCCTCCACTTT
TRBV5-1	-	-	15	TRBJ2-1	CASSFTGDLYNEQFF	TGCGCCAGCAGCTTTACGGGGGACCTTTACAATGAGCAGTTCTTC
TRBV10-1	-	-	14	TRBJ2-7	CASSDTSAPYEQYF	TGCGCCAGCAGTGACACTAGTGCCCCCTACGAGCAGTACTTC
TRBV6-1	TRBD2	-	14	TRBJ2-3	CASSAGGLTDTQYF	TGTGCCAGCTCGGCGGGGGGTCTCACAGATACGCAGTATTTT
TRBV12-5	-	-	15	TRBJ2-1	CASGLAGTIYNEQFF	TGTGCTAGTGGTTTGGCCGGGACAATATACAATGAGCAGTTCTTC